This TCR beta chain emerged from a study of blood T cell repertoires in COVID-19. Study context: COVID-19 samples, acute and convalescent, were from the United States, Italy and Spain. Sample material is recorded as cDNA or gDNA derived from T cells, B-cell-depleted T cells, or PBMCs.

Germline lookup yields CDR1 ENHRY and CDR2 SYGVKD. The CDR3 is 15 amino acids. V lost 6 bases to trimming and J lost 3 bases; unmatched junction nucleotides: 4. The protocol was immunoSEQ multiplex PCR, while the TCRdb copy is restricted to in-frame clones and leaves out a portion. The table lists about 83,000 clones, about nine tenths of them singletons. The chain has TRBV10-3 and TRBJ2-2, with 10 bases lining up with TRBD2. The clonotype comes from a woman in her fifties or sixties with active or convalescent COVID-19. The sample was peripheral blood. The CDR3 nucleotides are TGTGCCATCAGGGAGCGGGGGGGCGACACCGGGGAGCTGTTTTTT. Protein product: CAIRERGGDTGELFF.